These 5 T cell receptor beta chains originate from one sample sequenced in a study of T cell changes during pregnancy in multiple sclerosis. Method: immunoSEQ multiplex PCR; TCRdb's copy keeps in-frame clones and lacks some. The sample contains about 60,000 clones, around 90% of which appear only once. This specimen was CD4+ T cells from peripheral blood mononuclear cells, taken in the first trimester of pregnancy. Receptors originate from a female donor with multiple sclerosis, enrolled in a pregnancy study.

V and J are TRBV10-3 and TRBJ2-5; no clear D. The germline V and J ends were trimmed by 7 bases and 3 bases, with 9 bases remaining between them. Germline V gene data show CDR1 as ENHRY and CDR2 as SYGVKD. CDR3 length: 12 amino acids. CDR3 nucleotides: TGTGCCATCAAGACTGGAGAAGAGACCCAGTACTTC. Amino acids: CAIKTGEETQYF.

The chain has TRBV4-3 and TRBJ1-4; D is unresolved. CDR1 LGHNA and CDR2 YSLEER come from the germline V gene. V lost 0 bases and J lost 3, with 8 bases in between. The CDR3 contains 15 residues. The CDR3 DNA sequence: TGCGCCAGCAGCCAAGACGAATCGGCTAATGAAAAACTGTTTTTT. Translation: CASSQDESANEKLFF.

This chain connects TRBV6-5 to TRBJ1-3; TRBD1 matches at 7 bases. V was pared by 0 bases and J by 8 bases, with 4 bases of the junction left unmatched. The CDR3 runs to 14 residues. CDR1 and CDR2 (germline): MNHEY, SVGAGI. CDR3 bases: TGTGCCAGCAGTTACTCGACAGGGTGGGACACCATATATTTT. Translation gives CASSYSTGWDTIYF.

For the CDR3, the DNA is TGTGCCAGAAGCTTGGCTATCCTGGGGCGCTATGGCTACACCTTC. Protein sequence: CARSLAILGRYGYTF. The chain couples TRBV5-3 to TRBJ1-2; perhaps TRBD1 as D (5 bases). TRBV5-3 is an ORF for which the function is uncertain. The CDR3 extends over 15 amino acids. Trimming pared 0 bases from V and 4 bases from J, leaving 13 bases between.

V and J are TRBV16 and TRBJ1-1, with a weak D call TRBD1 (6 bases). The germline V gene encodes CDR1 KGHSY and CDR2 FQNENV. The V end was cut by 4 bases, the J end by 0 bases, with 15 bases between. There are 16 residues in the CDR3. The CDR3 sequence: CASSRGWGPMNTEAFF. CDR3 sequence (DNA): TGTGCCAGCAGCCGTGGATGGGGGCCCATGAACACTGAAGCTTTCTTT.